The clone carrying this T cell receptor beta chain was seen only a few times. Its specificity is unknown. Other DNA sequences of this sample code for an identical CDR3. The sample belongs to a study of beta chain features in type 1 diabetes. CD45RO/CCR7/CD25/CD127/CD95/CD27 separated CD4+ naive, central memory, regulatory and stem cell-like memory cells by sorting. Points from the study as a whole: For patients, the naive, central memory and Treg TCRB repertoires appeared more alike than for healthy donors. More deletions and fewer insertions at VDJ junctions were found in patients with type 1 diabetes.

Germline V CDR1 and CDR2: MGHDK, SYGVNS. The CDR3 extends over 15 amino acids. With 2 bases clipped from V and 5 bases from J, the junction kept 7 bases outside the gene matches. cDNA synthesis used the whole RNA isolate, giving expressed TCRB sequences. The assay was immunoSEQ multiplex PCR, and TCRdb's table has in-frame clones only and misses some. The table lists roughly 180,000 clones, more than 10% of them singletons. The receptor's source is a woman aged 18-29 years in good health. The chain uses TRBV25-1 and TRBJ2-7, with 9 nucleotides matching TRBD1. Source material: central memory CD4+ T cells from blood. DNA for the CDR3: TGTGCCAGCAGTGAACCGGGACAGGGAAGCGACGAGCAGTACTTC. Its protein product is CASSEPGQGSDEQYF.